This entry describes one T cell receptor (beta chain). The data originate from a study of cytomegalovirus exposure and HLA in healthy donors. In the PCR, 60 Vbeta and 13 Jbeta primers were used. Using immunoSEQ multiplex PCR, the repertoire was profiled, and TCRdb retains in-frame clones only, with some absent. The data contain some 99,000 clones, approximately 69% of them singletons. The sequencing sample was made of PBMCs. The receptor comes from a female donor in good health and CMV-seronegative.

The CDR3 DNA reads TGCGCCAGCAAGAGCAGGGGGCTAAATCAGCCCCAGCATTTT. This sequence encodes CASKSRGLNQPQHF. The chain recombines TRBV10-2 with TRBJ1-5; 8 bases map to TRBD1. CDR1 WSHSY and CDR2 SAAADI come from the germline V gene. V was clipped by 7 bases and J by 4 bases; unmatched bases: 6. There are 14 residues in the CDR3.